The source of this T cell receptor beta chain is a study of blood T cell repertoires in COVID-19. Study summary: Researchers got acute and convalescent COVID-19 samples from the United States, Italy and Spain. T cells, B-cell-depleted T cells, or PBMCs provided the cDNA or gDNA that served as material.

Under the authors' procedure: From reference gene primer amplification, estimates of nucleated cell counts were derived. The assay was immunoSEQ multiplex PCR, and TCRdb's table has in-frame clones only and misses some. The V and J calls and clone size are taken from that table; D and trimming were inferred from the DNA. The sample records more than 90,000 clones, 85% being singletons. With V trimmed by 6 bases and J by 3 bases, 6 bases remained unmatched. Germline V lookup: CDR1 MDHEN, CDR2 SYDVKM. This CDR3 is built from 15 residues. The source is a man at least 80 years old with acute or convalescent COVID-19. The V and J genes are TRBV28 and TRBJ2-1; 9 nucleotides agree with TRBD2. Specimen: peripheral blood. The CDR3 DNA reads TGTGCCAGCAGCATAGCGGGAGCAGGCTACAATGAGCAGTTCTTC. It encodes CASSIAGAGYNEQFF.